The 21 T cell receptor beta chains listed next were all sequenced from one sample in a study of naive CD8 T cells in extremely preterm neonates. These receptors' targets are unknown. Study-wide findings and caveats: Preterm infants showed shorter CDR3s, fewer N additions and less trimming than older groups.

Extremely preterm births at 23-27 weeks of gestation supplied the samples. The assay was immunoSEQ multiplex PCR, and TCRdb's table has in-frame clones only and misses some. The sample includes tens of thousands of clones, 70% to 90% of them seen just once. The material sequenced was naive CD8+ T cells from cord blood. These receptors originate from a boy who was born preterm.

DNA of the CDR3: TGTGCCAGCAGTGAAGGGCGGGGGGACTACGAGCAGTACTTC. Its translation: CASSEGRGDYEQYF. The rearrangement links TRBV6-1 to TRBJ2-7; TRBD2 agrees at 8 bases. With V trimmed by 1 base and J by 3 bases, 2 bases remained unmatched. The CDR3 is 14 amino acids. Per germline, CDR1 MNHNS and CDR2 SASEGT.

The chain is built from TRBV10-3 and TRBJ2-2, with D possibly being TRBD1 (6 bases). The CDR3 spans 18 residues. CDR1 is ENHRY, CDR2 SYGVKD, per germline. With 0 bases removed from V and 0 bases from J, the gap between germline ends came to 14 bases. CDR3 DNA: TGTGCCATCAGTGAGTCGACGGGACATGGAACGAACACCGGGGAGCTGTTTTTT. It is translated as CAISESTGHGTNTGELFF.

V usage is TRBV15 and J usage is TRBJ1-1, with no clear D. Germline CDR1 and CDR2: LNHNV and YYDKDF (reference sequence). V was clipped by 1 base and J by 3 bases, with 3 bases between them. The CDR3 has 12 amino acids. CDR3 nucleotide sequence: TGTGCCACCAGCAGAGGGGACACTGAAGCTTTCTTT. Encoded protein: CATSRGDTEAFF. Using reference TRBV15 and TRBJ1-1 for the parts outside the CDR3, the full variable domain is DAMVIQNPRYQVTQFGKPVTLSCSQTLNHNVMYWYQQKSSQAPKLLFHYYDKDFNNEADTPDNFQSRRPNTSFCFLDIRSPGLGDTAMYLCATSRGDTEAFFGQGTRLTVV.

This clone has more than one count but fewer than ten. This chain connects TRBV27 to TRBJ1-6; D is undetermined. The CDR3 sequence is 13 residues long. V was pared by 2 bases and J by 8 bases, with 7 bases between. CDR1 and CDR2 (germline): MNHEY, SMNVEV (reference sequence). Written as DNA, the CDR3 is TGTGCCAGCAGTTTAGGTTGGGATTCACCCCTCCACTTT. Amino acids: CASSLGWDSPLHF.

The chain carries TRBV28 and TRBJ2-1; weak D call: TRBD2 (6 bases). CDR3 length: 11 residues. Germline lookup yields CDR1 MDHEN and CDR2 SYDVKM. V was shortened by 8 bases and J by 9 bases, with 11 bases between the two germline ends. This CDR3 is CASRLGVEQFF. DNA for the CDR3: TGTGCCAGCCGACTAGGGGTTGAGCAGTTCTTC.

The CDR3 spells CASRSGNTEAFF. The CDR3 nucleotides are TGCGCCAGCAGATCAGGGAACACTGAAGCTTTCTTT. The chain has TRBV5-1 and TRBJ1-1, with D uncertain. V lost 5 bases, J lost 1 base, and 6 bases lay in between. Germline CDR1 reads SGHRS; CDR2 reads YFSETQ. The CDR3 runs to 12 residues.

This chain joins TRBV19 and TRBJ2-1; D unclear. Trimming stripped 1 base from V and 4 bases from J, with 5 bases between. Germline V gene data show CDR1 as LNHDA and CDR2 as SQIVND (reference sequence). This CDR3 comprises 13 residues. CDR3 sequence reads: CASSIGVYNEQFF. The CDR3 DNA reads TGTGCCAGTAGTATAGGGGTATACAATGAGCAGTTCTTC.

This sequence joins TRBV4-2 and TRBJ1-1, with 7 bases matching TRBD1. Germline CDR1 reads LGHNA; CDR2 reads YNFKEQ. The CDR3 spans 15 residues. V shed 0 bases and J 0 bases; nucleotides not matched to a gene: 1. CDR3 in amino acids: CASSQEQGLNTEAFF. Here the CDR3 DNA reads TGTGCCAGCAGCCAAGAACAGGGGTTGAACACTGAAGCTTTCTTT.

The rearrangement joins TRBV19 to TRBJ1-5; D is possibly TRBD1 (6 bases). Deletions cut 3 bases from V and 1 base from J, with 10 bases between. Germline-derived CDR1 and CDR2 are LNHDA and SQIVND (reference sequence). This CDR3 comprises 15 residues. The CDR3 DNA follows: TGTGCCAGTAGTATTCTGGGGGGCAGCAATCAGCCCCAGCATTTT. Its protein is CASSILGGSNQPQHF. Full variable domain (rest looked up from reference TRBV19 and TRBJ1-5): DGGITQSPKYLFRKEGQNVTLSCEQNLNHDAMYWYRQDPGQGLRLIYYSQIVNDFQKGDIAEGYSVSREKKESFPLTVTSAQKNPTAFYLCASSILGGSNQPQHFGDGTRLSIL.

This chain connects TRBV5-4 to TRBJ2-3, with D maybe TRBD2 (7 bases). CDR1 and CDR2 (germline): SGHNT, YYREEE (reference sequence). The CDR3 is 14 residues long. The V gene lost 1 base and the J gene lost 4 bases, with 10 bases spanning the gap. CDR3 amino acids: CASSLWGGPDTQYF. The DNA of the CDR3 is TGTGCCAGCAGCTTGTGGGGGGGGCCAGATACGCAGTATTTT. The full variable domain, rest sourced from reference TRBV5-4 and TRBJ2-3, is ETGVTQSPTHLIKTRGQQVTLRCSSQSGHNTVSWYQQALGQGPQFIFQYYREEENGRGNFPPRFSGLQFPNYSSELNVNALELDDSALYLCASSLWGGPDTQYFGPGTRLTVL.

This clone came up a few times. Other DNA sequences in the same sample also yield this CDR3. The rearrangement links TRBV19 to TRBJ1-1; a possible D gene is TRBD1 (5 bases). The CDR3 runs 12 residues. The germline V and J ends were trimmed by 3 bases and 4 bases, with 6 bases remaining between them. The germline V gene has CDR1 LNHDA and CDR2 SQIVND (reference sequence). CDR3 nucleotide sequence: TGTGCCAGTAGTATGGGGGGCACTGAAGCTTTCTTT. Its protein is CASSMGGTEAFF.

This rearrangement joins TRBV7-9 to TRBJ2-7, with TRBD1 identical over 7 bases. The V segment lost 8 bases and the J segment 2 bases; nucleotides outside the gene matches: 3. This CDR3 has 12 residues. Germline V gene data show CDR1 as SEHNR and CDR2 as FQNEAQ (reference sequence). CDR3 sequence (DNA): TGTGCCAGCCGACAGGGAACCTACGAGCAGTACTTC. Amino acid sequence: CASRQGTYEQYF.

The chain has TRBV7-9 and TRBJ1-1, with no clear D. Trimming left V 6 bases short and J 1 base short, with 6 bases between. Germline V gene data show CDR1 as SEHNR and CDR2 as FQNEAQ (reference sequence). This CDR3 is built from 12 residues. CDR3 in amino acids: CASRIGNTEAFF. CDR3 bases: TGTGCCAGCAGGATAGGGAACACTGAAGCTTTCTTT.

The gene calls are TRBV19 and TRBJ2-5; 12 positions match TRBD2. The DNA matches TRBJ2-7 better at its end, which makes the J call doubtful. Looked up from germline, CDR1 is LNHDA and CDR2 is SQIVND (reference sequence). This CDR3 comprises 14 residues. This CDR3 is CASSTSGGAYEQYF. For the CDR3, the DNA is TGTGCCAGTAGTACTAGCGGGGGGGCCTACGAGCAGTACTTC.

V and J are TRBV6-5 and TRBJ2-4; D not resolved. The CDR3 is made up of 12 amino acids. CDR1 is MNHEY, CDR2 SVGAGI, per germline. The V and J ends lost 0 bases and 6 bases respectively, with 3 bases between them. CDR3 sequence: CASSYSGNIQYF. DNA of the CDR3: TGTGCCAGCAGTTACTCGGGAAACATTCAGTACTTC.

With regard to this clone: The sample carries other DNA sequences with the same CDR3. The V call is TRBV27, the J call TRBJ2-1; 7 nucleotides agree with TRBD1. This CDR3 has 14 residues. V was clipped by 5 bases and J by 0 bases; unmatched bases: 1. The germline V gene has CDR1 MNHEY and CDR2 SMNVEV (reference sequence). The CDR3 region has the DNA TGTGCCAGCAGTCCAGGGGGCTCCTACAATGAGCAGTTCTTC. The encoded protein is CASSPGGSYNEQFF.

The chain has TRBV10-2 and TRBJ2-2; D gene ambiguous. CDR3 length equals 11 residues. Trimming pared 3 bases from V and 4 bases from J, leaving 0 bases between. Germline CDR1 is WSHSY and CDR2 is SAAADI. CDR3 DNA: TGCGCCAGCAGTGACACCGGGGAGCTGTTTTTT. Its translation: CASSDTGELFF.

This chain joins TRBV5-1 and TRBJ2-7; 8 nucleotides agree with TRBD1. Germline CDR1 reads SGHRS; CDR2 reads YFSETQ. J lost 2 bases, V lost 1 base, and 2 bases had no gene match. The length of the CDR3 is 14 residues. CDR3 residues: CASSLTGGPYEQYF. The CDR3 DNA sequence: TGCGCCAGCAGCTTGACAGGGGGTCCCTACGAGCAGTACTTC.

This clone showed up just a few times. This chain uses TRBV10-3 with TRBJ2-4, with D possibly being TRBD1 or TRBD2 (5 bases each). Per germline, CDR1 ENHRY and CDR2 SYGVKD. Trimming shortened V by 2 bases and J by 1 base, and 6 bases separated the two germline ends. The CDR3 consists of 14 residues. DNA of the CDR3: TGTGCCATCAGTGAGGAGGGGGCCAAAAACATTCAGTACTTC. It encodes CAISEEGAKNIQYF.

V is TRBV27 and J is TRBJ2-1, with D perhaps assigned TRBD1 or TRBD2 (5 bases each). Trimming removed 2 bases from V and 3 bases from J, with 5 bases in between. The CDR3 sequence is 13 residues long. Germline CDR1 is MNHEY and CDR2 is SMNVEV (reference sequence). The CDR3 spells CASSLGGYNEQFF. The CDR3, as DNA: TGTGCCAGCAGTTTAGGGGGCTACAATGAGCAGTTCTTC.

The chain uses TRBV4-3 and TRBJ2-7, with 9 bases fitting TRBD2. The CDR3 runs 15 residues. The germline V gene encodes CDR1 LGHNA and CDR2 YSLEER. The ends lost 0 bases at V and 2 bases at J; junction bases unmatched: 2. CDR3 region: CASSQDSGGTYEQYF. The CDR3 DNA reads TGCGCCAGCAGCCAAGATAGCGGGGGAACCTACGAGCAGTACTTC.